These 32 T cell receptor beta chains were all obtained from the same sample, sequenced in a study of blood T cells in healthy people across ages. Using a J-beta primer mix together with a sample-barcoded 5' primer, a second PCR was run for 7 to 11 cycles. One entry per CDR3 protein results from TCRdb running MiXCR on the 5' RACE reads. Here the sample spans around 900,000 distinct CDR3 sequences, roughly 51% being singletons. Sequencing input: blood. The receptors originated from a woman aged 60-70 years in good health.

The CDR3 sequence: CASSQEGRTVTDTQYF. CDR3 DNA sequence: TGTGCCAGCAGCCAAGAAGGAAGGACTGTGACAGATACGCAGTATTTT. The J gene is TRBJ2-3, the V gene TRBV4-2; D might be TRBD2 (5 bases). The CDR3 covers 16 residues. Germline assignment: CDR1 LGHNA and CDR2 YNFKEQ. V dropped 0 bases and J dropped 3 bases, with 13 bases sitting between them.

CDR3 bases: TGTGCCATCAGTGAGGGGAGGGGAAATGAGCAGTTCTTC. It yields the protein CAISEGRGNEQFF. The rearrangement uses TRBV10-3 and TRBJ2-1, with 7 bases matching TRBD2. Germline loops: CDR1 ENHRY, CDR2 SYGVKD. V dropped 2 bases and J dropped 7; count of bases not matched to a gene: 2. This CDR3 is 13 amino acids long.

V is TRBV6-1 and J is TRBJ2-7; D may be TRBD1 (5 bases). The ends were cut back, 2 bases at V and 7 bases at J, with 15 bases in the middle. There are 14 residues in the CDR3. Germline values: CDR1 MNHNS, CDR2 SASEGT. DNA for the CDR3: TGTGCCAGCAGTGAAACAGGTATCCACAATGAGCAGTACTTC. This encodes CASSETGIHNEQYF.

The chain joins TRBV12-3 or TRBV12-4 to TRBJ1-1; D ambiguous. V lost 5 bases and J 1 base, leaving 14 bases between the germline ends. The CDR3 is made up of 15 amino acids. This CDR3 is CASSGSLTSNTEAFF. CDR3 bases: TGTGCCAGCAGTGGGTCCTTGACATCGAACACTGAAGCTTTCTTT.

This clonotype turned up a few times. Possible read error: a much larger clone is one base away. The chain uses TRBV6-2 or TRBV6-3 and TRBJ2-4, with 7 positions matching TRBD2. This CDR3 has 16 residues. Germline V gene sequence: CDR1 MNHEY, CDR2 SVGEGT. As DNA, the CDR3 is TGTGCCAGCGGAACCCAAACCCGACTAGCCAAAAACATTCGGTACTTC. Translated: CASGTQTRLAKNIRYF.

This clonotype was observed a handful of times. This rearrangement joins TRBV2 to TRBJ2-7, with 9 positions matching TRBD2. The germline CDR1 and CDR2 sequences are SNHLY and FYNNEI. The CDR3 sequence is 14 residues long. The trim removed 0 bases at V and 5 bases at J, leaving 2 bases unmatched. The CDR3 spells CASSEARLADEQYF. The CDR3 region has the DNA TGTGCCAGCAGTGAAGCCCGACTAGCGGACGAGCAGTACTTC.

The chain couples TRBV7-2 to TRBJ2-7; D gene unclear. The CDR3 runs to 12 residues. CDR1 is SGHTA and CDR2 is FQGNSA in the germline V gene. Trimming took 3 bases from V and 4 from J, leaving 7 bases between them. The chain's CDR3 is CASSFQRYEQYF. In nucleotides, the CDR3 is TGTGCCAGCAGCTTTCAACGGTACGAGCAGTACTTC.

This CDR3 reads CASSQEGGTSGLRALDTQYF. CDR3 coding DNA: TGCGCCAGCAGCCAAGAAGGTGGGACTAGCGGACTCAGAGCCCTAGATACGCAGTATTTT. The chain joins TRBV4-1 to TRBJ2-3; TRBD2 matches at 11 bases. Trimming at V came to 0 bases and at J to 5 bases, leaving 16 bases not matched to a gene. The CDR3 covers 20 residues. Germline-derived CDR1 and CDR2 are MGHRA and YSYEKL.

This clonotype showed up just a few times. The rearrangement links TRBV7-2 to TRBJ2-5; 7 positions agree with TRBD1. This CDR3 region has 15 residues. J was trimmed by 4 bases and V by 1 base; bases with no gene match: 6. CDR1 and CDR2 from the germline V gene are SGHTA and FQGNSA. The CDR3 DNA sequence: TGTGCCAGCAGCTTAGAGGGACAGCGAATAGAGACCCAGTACTTC. Translating gives CASSLEGQRIETQYF. The variable domain in full, with the rest retrieved from reference TRBV7-2 and TRBJ2-5, is GAGVSQSPSNKVTEKGKDVELRCDPISGHTALYWYRQSLGQGLEFLIYFQGNSAPDKSGLPSDRFSAERTGGSVSTLTIQRTQQEDSAVYLCASSLEGQRIETQYFGPGTRLLVL.

The chain is built from TRBV15 and TRBJ2-1, with D possibly called TRBD1 or TRBD2 (5 bases each). Trimming pared 0 bases from V and 3 bases from J, leaving 12 bases between. The CDR3 covers 16 residues. Germline values: CDR1 LNHNV, CDR2 YYDKDF (reference sequence). CDR3 sequence: CATSRDKGTGYNEQFF. For the CDR3, the DNA is TGTGCCACCAGCAGAGACAAAGGGACGGGCTACAATGAGCAGTTCTTC.

Only one count was recorded for this clonotype. This sequence joins TRBV9 and TRBJ1-3; 8 positions match TRBD1. The V gene's germline CDR1 is SGDLS and CDR2 YYNGEE. V was pared by 3 bases and J by 2 bases, with 4 bases of the junction left unmatched. There are 15 residues in the CDR3. Here the CDR3 DNA reads TGTGCCAGCAGCGCGCAGGGGGCGACTGGAAACACCATATATTTT. Its protein is CASSAQGATGNTIYF.

Details on this clonotype: An end of the junction differs from the germline gene, which may be a read error. This rearrangement joins TRBV6-5 to TRBJ2-5; D may match TRBD1 or TRBD2 (6 bases each). Germline lookup yields CDR1 MNHEY and CDR2 SVGAGI. The CDR3 has 15 amino acids. The CDR3 protein is CASSSRHAGQETQYF. The CDR3 region has the DNA TGTGCCAGCAGTTCCCGCCATGCGGGACAAGAGACCCAGTACTTT.

The sample holds many counts of this clonotype. The V gene is TRBV6-6, the J gene TRBJ2-3; D possibly corresponds to TRBD2 (5 bases). This CDR3 contains 14 residues. Trimming removed 9 bases at V and 0 bases at J, with 13 bases between. The germline gives CDR1 MNHNY, CDR2 SVGAGI (reference sequence). CDR3 nucleotides: TGTGCCAGGTCAGATGGGAGTAGCACAGATACGCAGTATTTT. Translating it yields CARSDGSSTDTQYF.

This clonotype has a handful of counts. This chain connects TRBV18 to TRBJ2-5, with a weak D call TRBD1 (7 bases). Germline CDR1 KGHSH, CDR2 LQKENI. This CDR3 is built from 15 residues. V dropped 5 bases and J dropped 5 bases, with 18 bases sitting between them. The CDR3 loop reads CASSGQDLSGETQYF. The DNA of the CDR3 is TGTGCCAGCTCAGGACAGGACTTAAGCGGGGAGACCCAGTACTTC.

The rearrangement uses TRBV20-1 and TRBJ2-7; 9 positions agree with TRBD1. The CDR3 is 18 amino acids. Germline V gene lookup returns CDR1 DFQATT and CDR2 SNEGSKA (reference sequence). V dropped 5 bases and J dropped 3; count of bases not matched to a gene: 20. The CDR3 reads CSAGSGTGIPLSHYEQYF. The CDR3 bases are TGCAGTGCTGGTTCCGGGACAGGGATCCCCCTGAGCCACTACGAGCAGTACTTC.

This clonotype was seen just once. The rearrangement uses TRBV5-1 and TRBJ1-1, with D unclear. The CDR3 runs 13 residues. Germline CDR1 and CDR2: SGHRS and YFSETQ. The V and J ends lost 8 bases and 2 bases respectively, with 13 bases between them. Here the CDR3 reads CASHGAVNTEAFF. For the CDR3, the DNA is TGCGCCAGTCATGGAGCAGTAAACACTGAAGCTTTCTTT.

This chain joins TRBV6-2 or TRBV6-3 and TRBJ2-5, with D uncertain. In germline, CDR1 is MNHEY, CDR2 SVGEGT. V was shortened by 0 bases and J by 7 bases, with 12 bases between the two germline ends. The CDR3 is 14 amino acids. CDR3 region: CASSYSMGSVTQYF. The CDR3 nucleotides read TGTGCCAGCAGTTACTCGATGGGGTCCGTGACCCAGTACTTC.

The J gene is TRBJ2-5, the V gene TRBV4-2, with 9 bases lining up with TRBD2. The V segment lost 3 bases and the J segment 5 bases; nucleotides outside the gene matches: 10. Germline lookup yields CDR1 LGHNA and CDR2 YNFKEQ. The CDR3 has 16 residues. CDR3 loop: CASSHWREGLGETQYF. CDR3 nucleotide sequence: TGTGCCAGCAGCCATTGGCGGGAGGGCCTCGGTGAGACCCAGTACTTC.

The chain recombines TRBV29-1 with TRBJ2-7; unclear D gene. Germline loops: CDR1 SQVTM, CDR2 ANQGSEA. V lost 6 bases and J 3 bases, leaving 12 bases between the germline ends. The CDR3 covers 12 residues. The CDR3 DNA follows: TGCAGCGTACAAGAGAGCAGCTACGAGCAGTACTTC. Protein product: CSVQESSYEQYF.

This clonotype was recorded only once. J is TRBJ1-1 and V is TRBV20-1; TRBD1 matches 10 bases. There are 16 residues in the CDR3. With 6 bases clipped from V and 0 bases from J, the junction kept 10 bases outside the gene matches. Germline CDR1 and CDR2: DFQATT and SNEGSKA (reference sequence). CDR3: CSAEFRDRGMNTEAFF. In DNA form, the CDR3 reads TGCAGTGCCGAATTCCGGGACAGGGGAATGAACACTGAAGCTTTCTTT.

The chain recombines TRBV20-1 with TRBJ2-5; 10 bases are a match to TRBD1. The end of the DNA aligns better with TRBJ2-7, so the J call may be wrong. The CDR3 is 15 amino acids. From germline, CDR1 is DFQATT and CDR2 SNEGSKA (reference sequence). CDR3 sequence reads: CSARDGTGAAYEQYF. The CDR3 DNA reads as TGCAGTGCTAGAGACGGGACAGGGGCGGCCTACGAGCAGTACTTC.

J is TRBJ2-7 and V is TRBV4-1; 9 bases map to TRBD2. The CDR3 sequence is 18 residues long. With 1 base clipped from V and 0 bases from J, the junction kept 10 bases outside the gene matches. CDR1 and CDR2 from the germline V gene are MGHRA and YSYEKL. CDR3 sequence (DNA): TGCGCCAGCAGCCAAGTTTCGCCGACTAGCGGTAGCTCCTACGAGCAGTACTTC. As protein: CASSQVSPTSGSSYEQYF.

The chain joins TRBV10-3 to TRBJ2-7, with D uncertain. Trimming left V 3 bases short and J 5 bases short, with 11 bases between. The germline gives CDR1 ENHRY, CDR2 SYGVKD. The CDR3 spans 13 residues. CDR3 bases: TGTGCCATCAGTGATCGCAGTAACCACGAGCAGTACTTC. Residues: CAISDRSNHEQYF.

CDR3 sequence reads: CSARVLAGKGYEQYF. The CDR3 DNA reads TGCAGTGCTAGAGTTCTAGCGGGTAAGGGCTACGAGCAGTACTTC. The chain carries TRBV20-1 and TRBJ2-7, with 8 bases identical to TRBD2. The CDR3 length is 15 residues. The germline V gene encodes CDR1 DFQATT and CDR2 SNEGSKA (reference sequence). With V trimmed by 1 base and J by 3 bases, 8 bases remained unmatched.

The V gene is TRBV6-5, the J gene TRBJ2-4; the D is unclear. The DNA end is a closer match to TRBJ2-7, so the J assignment may be wrong. The CDR3 is 13 residues long. The germline CDR1 and CDR2 sequences are MNHEY and SVGAGI. CDR3 protein: CASKRPFSYEQYF. Here the CDR3 DNA reads TGTGCCAGCAAACGTCCTTTCTCCTACGAGCAGTACTTC.

The V and J genes are TRBV6-1 and TRBJ2-6, with a tentative D call TRBD1 (6 bases). Trimming stripped 5 bases from V and 0 bases from J, with 14 bases between. This CDR3 contains 17 residues. Germline V lookup: CDR1 MNHNS, CDR2 SASEGT. CDR3 sequence: CASSPTGAYSGANVLTF. CDR3 sequence (DNA): TGTGCCAGCAGTCCGACAGGTGCCTACTCTGGGGCCAACGTCCTGACTTTC.

The rearrangement links TRBV20-1 to TRBJ1-5, with D uncertain. The germline CDR1 and CDR2 sequences are DFQATT and SNEGSKA (reference sequence). V lost 5 bases and J 0 bases, leaving 11 bases between the germline ends. The CDR3 is 14 amino acids. The CDR3 bases are TGCAGTGCTGGAAGGGCATATAGCAATCAGCCCCAGCATTTT. Translating gives CSAGRAYSNQPQHF.

This clonotype was recorded many times. This chain uses TRBV7-9 with TRBJ2-7; a weak D match, TRBD1 (6 bases). This CDR3 has 13 residues. In germline, CDR1 is SEHNR, CDR2 FQNEAQ (reference sequence). CDR3: CAGMRTASYEQYF. CDR3 nucleotide sequence: TGTGCTGGAATGCGGACAGCAAGCTACGAGCAGTACTTC.

The chain couples TRBV24-1 to TRBJ1-1; unclear D gene. In germline, CDR1 is KGHDR, CDR2 SFDVKD. The CDR3 consists of 12 residues. Trimming took off 3 bases at V and 2 bases at J, with 3 bases between the two ends. Here the CDR3 reads CATSDPNTEAFF. CDR3 in DNA: TGTGCCACCAGTGATCCTAACACTGAAGCTTTCTTT.

As to this clonotype: The junction departs from the called germline gene at one end, perhaps through a read error. This chain links TRBV24-1 with TRBJ1-2; 7 bases map to TRBD1. CDR1 is KGHDR, CDR2 SFDVKD, per germline. The CDR3 sequence is 12 residues long. CDR3 nucleotide sequence: TGTACCACCAGTGCAGGGGGCTATGGCTACACCTTC. Protein: CTTSAGGYGYTF.

The gene calls are TRBV27 and TRBJ1-5; unclear D gene. Trimming removed 5 bases at V and 3 bases at J, with 14 bases between. The CDR3 runs to 15 residues. Germline-derived CDR1 and CDR2 are MNHEY and SMNVEV (reference sequence). The CDR3 sequence: CASSPLTDVNQPQHF. The CDR3 DNA reads TGTGCCAGCAGTCCCCTGACGGACGTCAATCAGCCCCAGCATTTT.

This clonotype was detected ten times or more. The CDR3 sequence: CASSLWGQENTGELFF. In nucleotides, the CDR3 is TGTGCCAGCAGTTTATGGGGACAGGAGAACACCGGGGAGCTGTTTTTT. The chain joins TRBV28 to TRBJ2-2; 8 bases map to TRBD1. The V segment lost 0 bases and the J segment 1 base; nucleotides outside the gene matches: 1. This CDR3 comprises 16 residues. The V gene's germline CDR1 is MDHEN and CDR2 SYDVKM.